This TCR beta chain was documented in a study of cytomegalovirus exposure and HLA in healthy donors. This clone was detected only a few times. Its antigen is currently unknown. PCR was performed using 60 Vbeta and 13 Jbeta primers. The table came from immunoSEQ multiplex PCR; TCRdb's copy has only in-frame clones and leaves some out. The sample carries roughly 160,000 clones, about three quarters recorded once. Findings and limits, study-wide: Compared with the roughly 670-donor mean, an Asian-associated ancestry cluster reportedly had fewer N-insertions, according to a later analysis.

Material for sequencing was PBMCs. The sequence was obtained from a woman aged 45-65 years in good health and CMV-seropositive.

CDR3 protein: CASSLEVGVYNEQFF. CDR3 in DNA: TGTGCCAGCAGCTTGGAGGTGGGCGTTTACAATGAGCAGTTCTTC. The genes are TRBV5-5 and TRBJ2-1; D gene uncertain. The V end lost 0 bases, the J end lost 4 bases, and 11 bases lay between the germline ends. Germline CDR1 and CDR2: SGHKS and YYEKEE (reference sequence). The length of the CDR3 is 15 residues.